This T cell receptor (beta chain) was obtained from a study of technical replicates of blood from a handful of donors. This table comes from immunoSEQ multiplex PCR, and its TCRdb copy is limited to in-frame clones, with some not included. Of roughly 71,000 clones detected, roughly 92% appear once; the ten largest clones hold around 0.34%. The CDR3 is 15 amino acids. J lost 1 base, V lost 2 bases, and 4 bases had no gene match. Germline lookup yields CDR1 SGHTA and CDR2 FQGTGA. Sequencing was performed on T cells isolated from PBMCs. The V call is TRBV7-3, the J call TRBJ2-5, with TRBD2 matching over 7 bases. The source of this sequence is a human donor in good health. CDR3: CASSLAGDSQETQYF. CDR3 bases: TGTGCCAGCAGCTTAGCGGGGGACTCCCAAGAGACCCAGTACTTC. Drawing the rest from reference TRBV7-3 and TRBJ2-5, the complete variable domain is GAGVSQTPSNKVTEKGKYVELRCDPISGHTALYWYRQSLGQGPEFLIYFQGTGAADDSGLPNDRFFAVRPEGSVSTLKIQRTERGDSAVYLCASSLAGDSQETQYFGPGTRLLVL.